The 26 T cell receptor beta chains below all came from one sample that was sequenced in a study of T-cell reconstitution after alpha-beta-depleted transplantation in children. TCRbeta library preparation incorporated unique molecular identifiers. TCRdb reanalysed the PCR reads using MiXCR and keeps one entry per CDR3 protein. The table includes 700,000 to 950,000 distinct CDR3 sequences, around 17% detected once. The sample consisted of PBMCs, mostly from graft donor cells, taken 360 days after TCRalphabeta/CD19-depleted stem cell transplant. These receptors all come from a male patient younger than 18 who had a stem cell transplant for acute lymphoblastic leukemia, so the T cells may come from the graft donor.

This clonotype was picked up a small number of times. This chain joins TRBV7-3 and TRBJ1-1, with 9 bases that match TRBD1. Losses at the gene ends were 5 bases for V and 6 bases for J; bases not matched to a gene: 10. This CDR3 has 15 residues. Germline V gene data show CDR1 as SGHTA and CDR2 as FQGTGA. This CDR3 reads CASSASGTGKSEAFF. The CDR3, as DNA: TGTGCCAGCAGCGCATCCGGGACAGGGAAATCTGAAGCTTTCTTT.

This clonotype was seen a handful of times. The chain combines TRBV6-1 with TRBJ2-6; a weak D match, TRBD1 (5 bases). The CDR3 is made up of 19 amino acids. The V and J ends lost 9 bases and 0 bases respectively, with 24 bases between them. From germline, CDR1 is MNHNS and CDR2 SASEGT. The DNA of the CDR3 is TGTGCCAGTTCCTCAGGTGGCAGGGCCCTCTTCTCTGGGGCCAACGTCCTGACTTTC. Translation gives CASSSGGRALFSGANVLTF.

This clonotype was seen more than once but under ten times. The V call is TRBV4-2, the J call TRBJ1-3; no clear D gene. Trimming left V 1 base short and J 0 bases short, with 13 bases between. Germline loops: CDR1 LGHNA, CDR2 YNFKEQ. The CDR3 sequence is 17 residues long. The CDR3 protein is CASSQAVRLGSGNTIYF. The CDR3 nucleotides read TGTGCCAGCAGCCAAGCCGTCAGGTTAGGCTCTGGAAACACCATATATTTT.

The CDR3 protein is CASSLRTGNEDTQYF. In nucleotides, the CDR3 is TGTGCCAGCAGCTTACGGACAGGGAACGAAGATACGCAGTATTTT. The chain uses TRBV5-6 and TRBJ2-3, with 8 bases that match TRBD1. The germline CDR1 and CDR2 sequences are SGHDT and YYEEEE. The CDR3 runs to 15 residues. V lost 2 bases to trimming and J lost 5 bases; unmatched junction nucleotides: 7.

The CDR3 region has the DNA TGCGCCAGCAGCCTGGGGGGGGACGGCAATCAGCCCCAGCATTTT. Translating gives CASSLGGDGNQPQHF. The rearrangement links TRBV5-1 to TRBJ1-5, with D tentatively TRBD1 (5 bases). The V and J ends lost 4 bases and 2 bases respectively, with 13 bases between them. The germline V gene encodes CDR1 SGHRS and CDR2 YFSETQ. There are 15 residues in the CDR3. The full variable domain, its missing parts supplied by reference TRBV5-1 and TRBJ1-5, is KAGVTQTPRYLIKTRGQQVTLSCSPISGHRSVSWYQQTPGQGLQFLFEYFSETQRNKGNFPGRFSGRQFSNSRSEMNVSTLELGDSALYLCASSLGGDGNQPQHFGDGTRLSIL.

This chain uses TRBV4-2 with TRBJ1-5; possible D gene TRBD1, 5 bases. Germline CDR1 and CDR2: LGHNA and YNFKEQ. The V gene lost 0 bases and the J gene lost 5 bases, with 11 bases spanning the gap. This CDR3 contains 15 residues. In nucleotides, the CDR3 is TGTGCCAGCAGCCAAGATCCGGGGCCAGATCAGCCCCAGCATTTT. Translation: CASSQDPGPDQPQHF.

This chain uses TRBV3-1 with TRBJ2-1; no clear D. Germline V lookup: CDR1 LGHDT, CDR2 YNNKEL (reference sequence). The CDR3 sequence is 13 residues long. V lost 1 base to trimming and J lost 9 bases, with 10 bases between them. The CDR3 nucleotides are TGTGCCAGCAGCCAAGTTCCCAACAGTGAGCAGTTCTTC. Translated: CASSQVPNSEQFF.

The chain carries TRBV29-1 and TRBJ2-1, with 7 bases that match TRBD1. V was pared by 5 bases and J by 8 bases, with 9 bases of the junction left unmatched. CDR1 is SQVTM, CDR2 ANQGSEA, per germline. The CDR3 spans 13 residues. CDR3 amino acids: CSVSEGQGDEQFF. CDR3 DNA: TGCAGCGTTTCCGAGGGCCAGGGGGATGAGCAGTTCTTC.

The CDR3 is CASSQPGRAGWRNEQFF. The DNA for the CDR3 is TGCGCCAGCAGCCAACCGGGGAGAGCGGGATGGCGCAATGAGCAGTTCTTC. V gene TRBV4-1 combines with J gene TRBJ2-1; TRBD2 aligns across 7 bases. This CDR3 contains 17 residues. Trimming removed 2 bases from V and 6 bases from J; junction bases left unmatched: 13. Looked up from germline, CDR1 is MGHRA and CDR2 is YSYEKL.

This clonotype was detected only a few times. The CDR3 here is CASRPYSSTDTQYF. The CDR3 DNA reads as TGTGCCAGCAGGCCCTATTCTAGCACAGATACGCAGTATTTT. The J gene is TRBJ2-3, the V gene TRBV6-1; D uncertain. V lost 6 bases and J lost 0, with 10 bases in between. Germline V gives CDR1 MNHNS, CDR2 SASEGT. The CDR3 loop spans 14 amino acids.

This rearrangement joins TRBV2 to TRBJ2-7; 7 nucleotides agree with TRBD2. Germline trimming cut 6 bases from V and 5 bases from J; bases unmatched to any gene: 10. This CDR3 contains 14 residues. Germline CDR1 reads SNHLY; CDR2 reads FYNNEI. The CDR3 region has the DNA TGTGCCAGCAGCGCTGGCGGGGGAGCTAACGAGCAGTACTTC. It specifies CASSAGGGANEQYF.

A few counts support this clonotype. The gene calls are TRBV15 and TRBJ1-3; the D is unclear. There are 15 residues in the CDR3. Trimming stripped 2 bases from V and 0 bases from J, with 8 bases between. The germline gives CDR1 LNHNV, CDR2 YYDKDF (reference sequence). In nucleotides, the CDR3 is TGTGCCACCAGCAGAAGACGGAGCTCTGGAAACACCATATATTTT. Residues: CATSRRRSSGNTIYF.

The V and J genes are TRBV5-1 and TRBJ1-1; no firm D call. This CDR3 comprises 14 residues. V was cut by 4 bases and J by 2 bases, with 12 bases left in between. Germline CDR1 SGHRS, CDR2 YFSETQ. The CDR3, as DNA: TGCGCCAGCAGCACCCTGACGGATAACACTGAAGCTTTCTTT. Amino acid sequence: CASSTLTDNTEAFF.

J is TRBJ1-3 and V is TRBV5-1, with 8 bases identical to TRBD1. There are 14 residues in the CDR3. V was clipped by 6 bases and J by 2 bases; unmatched bases: 4. CDR1 and CDR2 from the germline V gene are SGHRS and YFSETQ. In DNA form, the CDR3 reads TGCGCCAGCACCAAGACAGGGGCTGGAAACACCATATATTTT. Protein: CASTKTGAGNTIYF.

This clonotype turned up a few times. J is TRBJ2-7 and V is TRBV19, with 7 bases that match TRBD2. CDR1 LNHDA and CDR2 SQIVND come from the germline V gene (reference sequence). The CDR3 loop spans 13 amino acids. Unmatched junction bases numbered 4, after V lost 5 bases and J lost 3 bases. For the CDR3, the DNA is TGTGCCAGTAGTTGGGCTAGCGGCTACGAGCAGTACTTC. It codes for CASSWASGYEQYF.

The chain recombines TRBV5-4 with TRBJ2-5; D is ambiguous. Germline loops: CDR1 SGHNT, CDR2 YYREEE (reference sequence). The CDR3 covers 14 residues. Trimming took 1 base from V and 5 from J, leaving 12 bases between them. The CDR3, as DNA: TGTGCCAGCAGCTTGTTTAGCCCCCGGGAGACCCAGTACTTC. This gives the protein CASSLFSPRETQYF.

This clonotype showed up just a few times. V is TRBV27 and J is TRBJ1-2; D might be TRBD1 (5 bases). This CDR3 has 14 residues. The germline V gene has CDR1 MNHEY and CDR2 SMNVEV (reference sequence). V lost 2 bases and J lost 4, with 11 bases in between. The CDR3 DNA is TGTGCCAGCAGTTTAAAGGGGACGGGCTATGGCTACACCTTC. Its translation: CASSLKGTGYGYTF.

The V call is TRBV29-1, the J call TRBJ1-1; D is uncertain. The CDR3 is 11 residues long. Trimming left V 4 bases short and J 2 bases short, with 5 bases between. Germline V gives CDR1 SQVTM, CDR2 ANQGSEA. The CDR3 nucleotides read TGCAGCGTTGTGGACAACACTGAAGCTTTCTTT. As protein: CSVVDNTEAFF.

The sample holds a few counts of this clonotype. The chain joins TRBV20-1 to TRBJ1-1; perhaps TRBD1 as D (5 bases). Trimming left V 3 bases short and J 3 bases short, with 17 bases between. From germline, CDR1 is DFQATT and CDR2 SNEGSKA (reference sequence). CDR3 length: 15 residues. CDR3 nucleotide sequence: TGCAGTGCTAGTAACCCAGGGTCCGGAGACACTGAAGCTTTCTTT. Translating it yields CSASNPGSGDTEAFF.

This chain uses TRBV6-1 with TRBJ2-3; a weak D match, TRBD2 (6 bases). The V end was cut by 6 bases, the J end by 5 bases, with 12 bases between. Per the germline V gene, CDR1 is MNHNS and CDR2 is SASEGT. The CDR3 is 13 residues long. DNA for the CDR3: TGTGCCAGCAGCCTTGAGCGGGTAGATACGCAGTATTTT. This codes for CASSLERVDTQYF.

In this sample, this clonotype turned up many times. This chain uses TRBV7-9 with TRBJ2-7, with 7 nucleotides matching TRBD1. With V trimmed by 1 base and J by 6 bases, 6 bases remained unmatched. The CDR3 runs 14 residues. Looked up from germline, CDR1 is SEHNR and CDR2 is FQNEAQ (reference sequence). CDR3 coding DNA: TGTGCCAGCAGCTTAGGACAGGGCTGGAGCGAGCAGTACTTC. This encodes CASSLGQGWSEQYF.

CDR3 DNA sequence: TGTGCCAGCAGTTTCCTCGAATCCTACAATGAGCAGTTCTTC. It translates to CASSFLESYNEQFF. The gene calls are TRBV27 and TRBJ2-1; D uncertain. V was shortened by 3 bases and J by 1 base, with 7 bases between the two germline ends. The CDR3 length is 14 residues. Germline V CDR1 and CDR2: MNHEY, SMNVEV (reference sequence).

The CDR3 loop is CASSLRHRELVANEQFF. CDR3 sequence (DNA): TGTGCCAGCAGCTTAAGACACAGGGAGCTGGTCGCCAATGAGCAGTTCTTC. V usage is TRBV7-3 and J usage is TRBJ2-1; a weak D match, TRBD1 (6 bases). The germline V gene encodes CDR1 SGHTA and CDR2 FQGTGA. The CDR3 totals 17 residues. V was clipped by 1 base and J by 6 bases, with 19 bases between them.

The V and J genes are TRBV6-2 or TRBV6-3 and TRBJ2-7; TRBD2 matches 8 bases. V lost 5 bases, J lost 3 bases, and 3 bases stayed unmatched. The CDR3 loop spans 13 amino acids. Germline V gene lookup returns CDR1 MNHEY and CDR2 SVGEGT. The CDR3 sequence is CASSRLAIYEQYF. The DNA of the CDR3 is TGTGCCAGCAGTAGACTAGCGATCTACGAGCAGTACTTC.

The chain uses TRBV20-1 and TRBJ1-5; the match to TRBD1 covers 7 bases. The CDR3 runs to 14 residues. Germline loops: CDR1 DFQATT, CDR2 SNEGSKA (reference sequence). Trimming at V came to 1 base and at J to 7 bases, leaving 7 bases not matched to a gene. The CDR3: CSARVDTGEQPQHF. In DNA, the CDR3 is TGCAGTGCTAGAGTGGATACAGGGGAACAGCCCCAGCATTTT.

This clonotype was picked up a small number of times. The chain uses TRBV4-1 and TRBJ2-1; TRBD2 matches 7 bases. The CDR3 is 16 amino acids. The junction had 13 bases not matched to a gene; V was cut back by 4 bases and J by 7 bases. CDR1 is MGHRA and CDR2 is YSYEKL in the germline V gene. The CDR3 region is CASSRYMGRDRNEQFF. DNA for the CDR3: TGCGCCAGCAGCCGGTACATGGGGAGGGATCGGAATGAGCAGTTCTTC.